The 21 T cell receptor beta chains below all came from one sample that was sequenced in a study of cytomegalovirus exposure and HLA in healthy donors. Both 60 Vbeta primers and 13 Jbeta primers went into the PCR. Produced via immunoSEQ multiplex PCR; TCRdb's table is partial and in-frame only. Of about 120,000 clones listed, over 70% were seen once; the top ten hold more than 8%. Sequenced: PBMCs. Receptors were obtained from a female donor in good health and CMV-seropositive.

The J gene is TRBJ2-3, the V gene TRBV5-1, with D perhaps matching TRBD1 (6 bases). The V gene's germline CDR1 is SGHRS and CDR2 YFSETQ. CDR3 length: 15 amino acids. V was pared by 7 bases and J by 4 bases, with 19 bases between. The chain's CDR3 is CASLRGNSGADTQYF. CDR3 bases: TGCGCCAGCCTTCGGGGAAATTCAGGGGCAGATACGCAGTATTTT.

The gene calls are TRBV6-5 and TRBJ1-6; TRBD1 aligns across 7 bases. With V trimmed by 7 bases and J by 12 bases, 9 bases remained unmatched. Germline V gene lookup returns CDR1 MNHEY and CDR2 SVGAGI. This CDR3 region has 13 residues. The CDR3 region is CASTETGVGPLHF. The CDR3, as DNA: TGTGCCAGCACTGAAACAGGGGTGGGACCCCTCCACTTT.

The rearrangement uses TRBV5-1 and TRBJ2-5; D is ambiguous. CDR1 and CDR2 (germline): SGHRS, YFSETQ. The CDR3 sequence is 14 residues long. V shed 4 bases and J shed 4 bases, with 14 bases lying between them. As DNA, the CDR3 is TGCGCCAGCAGCCCATTGGAAACAGTAGAGACCCAGTACTTC. This codes for CASSPLETVETQYF.

This chain joins TRBV6-5 and TRBJ1-1, with a weak D call TRBD1 (5 bases). The CDR3 spans 15 residues. Germline V gives CDR1 MNHEY, CDR2 SVGAGI. Between the trimmed V and J ends, which lost 2 bases and 0 bases, there was a span of 10 bases. CDR3 sequence: CASSYGGVLNTEAFF. In DNA form, the CDR3 reads TGTGCCAGCAGTTACGGAGGGGTCTTGAACACTGAAGCTTTCTTT.

The rearrangement uses TRBV27 and TRBJ2-6; the match to TRBD1 covers 8 bases. The CDR3 is made up of 16 amino acids. Trimming at V came to 4 bases and at J to 4 bases, leaving 6 bases not matched to a gene. Germline CDR1 MNHEY, CDR2 SMNVEV (reference sequence). The CDR3 nucleotides read TGTGCCAGCAGTTCCAGGACAGGGCGCGGGGCCAACGTCCTGACTTTC. It encodes CASSSRTGRGANVLTF.

The chain is built from TRBV14 and TRBJ1-4; 10 nucleotides agree with TRBD1. J gave up 5 bases and V 1 base, and 10 bases lay outside the gene matches. Per the germline V gene, CDR1 is SGHDN and CDR2 is FVKESK. CDR3 size: 18 residues. The CDR3 sequence is CASSQGDRGWARNEKLFF. As DNA, the CDR3 is TGTGCCAGCAGCCAAGGGGACAGGGGATGGGCCCGCAATGAAAAACTGTTTTTT.

This chain connects TRBV5-4 to TRBJ1-4; no definite D call. The V end lost 1 base, the J end lost 0 bases, and 4 bases lay between the germline ends. This CDR3 is 14 amino acids long. Germline V gene sequence: CDR1 SGHNT, CDR2 YYREEE (reference sequence). CDR3 loop: CASSLTATNEKLFF. Written as DNA, the CDR3 is TGTGCCAGCAGCTTGACAGCAACTAATGAAAAACTGTTTTTT.

The V call is TRBV6-1, the J call TRBJ2-1; TRBD2 matches 8 bases. This CDR3 contains 14 residues. After removal of 6 bases from V and 0 bases from J, the junction contained 1 base not matched to a gene. Germline CDR1 MNHNS, CDR2 SASEGT. CDR3 sequence (DNA): TGTGCCAGCAGGCGGGGGGACTCCTACAATGAGCAGTTCTTC. Protein product: CASRRGDSYNEQFF.

The chain recombines TRBV2 with TRBJ2-6; the match to TRBD1 covers 7 bases. CDR3 length equals 17 residues. The germline V gene has CDR1 SNHLY and CDR2 FYNNEI. J gave up 2 bases and V 6 bases, and 10 bases lay outside the gene matches. CDR3 DNA sequence: TGTGCCAGCAGAAACAGGGGAACTGTGGCTGGGGCCAACGTCCTGACTTTC. It codes for CASRNRGTVAGANVLTF.

The chain joins TRBV6-1 to TRBJ2-7; TRBD1 is a possible D gene (5 bases). The V end was cut by 4 bases, the J end by 2 bases, with 18 bases between. Germline V gene lookup returns CDR1 MNHNS and CDR2 SASEGT. CDR3 length: 16 amino acids. CDR3 bases: TGTGCCAGCAGTGGGTGGCCAATATCAGGGACCTACGAGCAGTACTTC. Protein sequence: CASSGWPISGTYEQYF.

The chain links TRBV28 to TRBJ1-5; 9 nucleotides agree with TRBD1. This CDR3 is built from 14 residues. The ends lost 6 bases at V and 7 bases at J; junction bases unmatched: 7. The germline gives CDR1 MDHEN, CDR2 SYDVKM. The CDR3 bases are TGTGCCAGCAGACAACCGGGACAGGGACAGCCCCAGCATTTT. Protein: CASRQPGQGQPQHF.

The chain recombines TRBV19 with TRBJ1-5, with 7 bases that match TRBD1. Germline V CDR1 and CDR2: LNHDA, SQIVND (reference sequence). This CDR3 has 13 amino acids. Germline trimming cut 8 bases from V and 4 bases from J; bases unmatched to any gene: 5. The CDR3 DNA reads TGTGCCAGTGGGACAGCGAAGAATCAGCCCCAGCATTTT. Translated: CASGTAKNQPQHF.

This chain's CDR3 is CASSFNTQGTGELFF. The CDR3 nucleotides are TGTGCCAGCAGCTTTAATACCCAGGGGACCGGGGAGCTGTTTTTT. V is TRBV7-2 and J is TRBJ2-2, with a weak D call TRBD1 (6 bases). Germline V CDR1 and CDR2: SGHTA, FQGNSA. This CDR3 has 15 residues. Trimming cost V 3 bases and J 5 bases, with 13 bases left between them.

This chain connects TRBV7-9 to TRBJ2-3; 7 positions agree with TRBD1. The CDR3 is made up of 15 amino acids. J lost 8 bases, V lost 5 bases, and 13 bases had no gene match. CDR1 and CDR2 from the germline V gene are SEHNR and FQNEAQ (reference sequence). CDR3 DNA sequence: TGTGCCAGCAGCCCCCGTGGAGTTGACAGGGTTACGCAGTATTTT. Its protein is CASSPRGVDRVTQYF. The full variable domain, its missing parts supplied by reference TRBV7-9 and TRBJ2-3, is DTGVSQNPRHKITKRGQNVTFRCDPISEHNRLYWYRQTLGQGPEFLTYFQNEAQLEKSRLLSDRFSAERPKGSFSTLEIQRTEQGDSAMYLCASSPRGVDRVTQYFGPGTRLTVL.

The genes are TRBV9 and TRBJ2-1, with TRBD2 identical over 11 bases. Germline V CDR1 and CDR2: SGDLS, YYNGEE. The CDR3 extends over 16 amino acids. With 4 bases clipped from V and 6 bases from J, the junction kept 9 bases outside the gene matches. CDR3 DNA: TGTGCCAGCAGCCATAGTAGCGGGGGGGCCGTCAATGAGCAGTTCTTC. This gives the protein CASSHSSGGAVNEQFF.

CDR3 nucleotide sequence: TGCGCCAGCAGCGTCTCTGTCGGGTCTTCTAATCAGCCCCAGCATTTT. Encoded protein: CASSVSVGSSNQPQHF. The rearrangement uses TRBV4-3 and TRBJ1-5; D unresolved. The CDR3 sequence is 16 residues long. CDR1 LGHNA and CDR2 YSLEER come from the germline V gene. V dropped 5 bases and J dropped 4 bases, with 18 bases sitting between them.

This chain connects TRBV19 to TRBJ2-7, with a weak D call TRBD2 (5 bases). Trimming left V 3 bases short and J 0 bases short, with 6 bases between. Germline V gene lookup returns CDR1 LNHDA and CDR2 SQIVND (reference sequence). The CDR3 runs to 13 residues. The CDR3 spells CASSMGSSYEQYF. The CDR3, as DNA: TGTGCCAGTAGTATGGGGAGCTCCTACGAGCAGTACTTC.

The rearrangement links TRBV7-2 to TRBJ1-2; the match to TRBD1 covers 7 bases. Germline V lookup: CDR1 SGHTA, CDR2 FQGNSA. The CDR3 is 14 amino acids. The V and J ends lost 3 bases and 3 bases, in that order; junction bases with no gene match: 4. CDR3 protein: CASSFTTGDYGYTF. The CDR3 DNA reads as TGTGCCAGCAGCTTCACTACAGGGGACTATGGCTACACCTTC.

The chain combines TRBV2 with TRBJ2-2; D may be TRBD2 (6 bases). This CDR3 comprises 15 residues. V was pared by 8 bases and J by 0 bases, with 13 bases between. The V gene's germline CDR1 is SNHLY and CDR2 FYNNEI. The CDR3 sequence is CASGGQSSNTGELFF. For the CDR3, the DNA is TGTGCCAGCGGAGGGCAGTCCTCGAACACCGGGGAGCTGTTTTTT.

The chain is built from TRBV27 and TRBJ1-1; TRBD1 agrees at 7 bases. There are 14 residues in the CDR3. V was pared by 1 base and J by 3 bases, with 2 bases of the junction left unmatched. Germline CDR1 and CDR2: MNHEY and SMNVEV (reference sequence). This CDR3 reads CASSLYRGHTEAFF. The DNA for the CDR3 is TGTGCCAGCAGTTTATACAGGGGTCACACTGAAGCTTTCTTT.

This chain links TRBV6-5 with TRBJ2-7; 11 bases map to TRBD1. CDR3 length: 15 amino acids. The V gene's germline CDR1 is MNHEY and CDR2 SVGAGI. Trimming removed 2 bases from V and 6 bases from J; junction bases left unmatched: 6. This CDR3 reads CASSYLRTGGPEQYF. CDR3 DNA: TGTGCCAGCAGTTACCTTCGGACAGGGGGCCCCGAGCAGTACTTC.